The 26 T cell receptor beta chains presented below share a single source sample, sequenced in a study of cytomegalovirus exposure and HLA in healthy donors. PCR involved 60 Vbeta and 13 Jbeta primers. The method was immunoSEQ multiplex PCR; TCRdb's version includes in-frame clones alone and lacks a portion of them. The sample yields over 150,000 clones, 68% seen once. The sample comprised PBMCs. The receptors were gathered from a man aged 45-65 years in good health and CMV-seronegative.

On this clone: The sample holds other DNA sequences that translate to the same CDR3. V usage is TRBV5-1 and J usage is TRBJ2-1, with D possibly TRBD1 on 5 matching bases. Germline loops: CDR1 SGHRS, CDR2 YFSETQ. The CDR3 contains 15 residues. V shed 0 bases and J shed 1 base, with 8 bases lying between them. DNA for the CDR3: TGCGCCAGCAGCTTGGGGGGCCGGTCCTACAATGAGCAGTTCTTC. Translating it yields CASSLGGRSYNEQFF. The entire variable domain, with the rest obtained from reference TRBV5-1 and TRBJ2-1, is as follows: KAGVTQTPRYLIKTRGQQVTLSCSPISGHRSVSWYQQTPGQGLQFLFEYFSETQRNKGNFPGRFSGRQFSNSRSEMNVSTLELGDSALYLCASSLGGRSYNEQFFGPGTRLTVL.

The chain joins TRBV7-3 to TRBJ2-3, with 7 bases identical to TRBD1. V was clipped by 4 bases and J by 5 bases; unmatched bases: 9. The CDR3 length is 15 residues. Germline V gene lookup returns CDR1 SGHTA and CDR2 FQGTGA. The CDR3 nucleotides read TGTGCCAGCAGCTCAGATCTCACAGGGGAAGATACGCAGTATTTT. Amino acids: CASSSDLTGEDTQYF.

This clone was seen a handful of times. The chain carries TRBV7-2 and TRBJ1-2, with a weak D call TRBD1 (6 bases). The germline V gene has CDR1 SGHTA and CDR2 FQGNSA. CDR3 length: 13 amino acids. V was trimmed by 6 bases and J by 5 bases, leaving 13 bases between them. CDR3 protein: CASSTGQFYGYTF. Written as DNA, the CDR3 is TGTGCCAGCAGTACAGGGCAGTTTTATGGCTACACCTTC. The full variable domain, with the rest looked up from reference TRBV7-2 and TRBJ1-2, is GAGVSQSPSNKVTEKGKDVELRCDPISGHTALYWYRQSLGQGLEFLIYFQGNSAPDKSGLPSDRFSAERTGGSVSTLTIQRTQQEDSAVYLCASSTGQFYGYTFGSGTRLTVV.

The chain is built from TRBV5-1 and TRBJ1-6; TRBD1 matches at 7 bases. This CDR3 is 16 amino acids long. Germline V gives CDR1 SGHRS, CDR2 YFSETQ. Losses at the gene ends were 9 bases for V and 8 bases for J; bases not matched to a gene: 17. CDR3 nucleotides: TGCGCCACCCAGGGCGCTGGGGACAGTTCGGATTCACCCCTCCACTTT. It specifies CATQGAGDSSDSPLHF.

This clone turned up a few times. The V and J genes are TRBV7-9 and TRBJ2-5; TRBD2 aligns across 10 bases. Germline V lookup: CDR1 SEHNR, CDR2 FQNEAQ (reference sequence). This CDR3 is 14 amino acids long. V was pared by 5 bases and J by 1 base, with 1 base of the junction left unmatched. The CDR3 protein is CASSSGGAQETQYF. Here the CDR3 DNA reads TGTGCCAGCAGCAGCGGGGGGGCCCAAGAGACCCAGTACTTC.

This chain uses TRBV28 with TRBJ1-2; 9 bases map to TRBD1. Germline loops: CDR1 MDHEN, CDR2 SYDVKM. Trimming cost V 5 bases and J 3 bases; bases outside gene matches: 4. CDR3 size: 14 residues. CDR3 sequence reads: CASSGTGGYYGYTF. For the CDR3, the DNA is TGTGCCAGCAGTGGTACAGGGGGCTACTATGGCTACACCTTC.

The chain couples TRBV27 to TRBJ1-2; weak D call: TRBD1 (6 bases). Deletions cut 6 bases from V and 7 bases from J, with 18 bases between. CDR3 size: 14 residues. The germline V gene encodes CDR1 MNHEY and CDR2 SMNVEV (reference sequence). CDR3 in DNA: TGTGCCAGCAGACCGACAGCAGGGGTGCGTGGCTACACCTTC. It specifies CASRPTAGVRGYTF.

The V call is TRBV5-1, the J call TRBJ2-2; maybe TRBD1 (6 bases). The CDR3 spans 15 residues. The V and J ends lost 2 bases and 5 bases respectively, with 13 bases between them. Germline assignment: CDR1 SGHRS and CDR2 YFSETQ. The CDR3 is CASSLRMGATGELFF. The CDR3 region has the DNA TGCGCCAGCAGCTTACGAATGGGGGCGACCGGGGAGCTGTTTTTT.

The chain carries TRBV2 and TRBJ2-3; TRBD2 agrees at 8 bases. This CDR3 has 12 residues. CDR1 SNHLY and CDR2 FYNNEI come from the germline V gene. The V segment lost 8 bases and the J segment 4 bases; nucleotides outside the gene matches: 2. In nucleotides, the CDR3 is TGTGCCAGCCGGGGGGGCCCAGATACGCAGTATTTT. Encoded protein: CASRGGPDTQYF.

This clone showed up just once. J is TRBJ1-1 and V is TRBV6-1, with D possibly TRBD1 on 6 matching bases. V was cut by 0 bases and J by 1 base, with 9 bases left in between. This CDR3 has 15 amino acids. CDR1 MNHNS and CDR2 SASEGT come from the germline V gene. CDR3 region: CASSEADRRNTEAFF. The CDR3 nucleotides are TGTGCCAGCAGTGAAGCCGACAGGAGGAACACTGAAGCTTTCTTT.

V and J are TRBV25-1 and TRBJ1-2; 8 nucleotides align to TRBD1. V was clipped by 4 bases and J by 10 bases; unmatched bases: 5. Germline CDR1 MGHDK, CDR2 SYGVNS. The CDR3 consists of 12 residues. CDR3 DNA sequence: TGTGCCAGCAGTGGGACAGGGCTTGCCTACACCTTC. It specifies CASSGTGLAYTF.

The chain's CDR3 is CASTPGTGEMNTEAFF. CDR3 nucleotide sequence: TGTGCCAGCACCCCGGGGACAGGAGAGATGAACACTGAAGCTTTCTTT. V usage is TRBV5-6 and J usage is TRBJ1-1; 8 bases align to TRBD1. Per the germline V gene, CDR1 is SGHDT and CDR2 is YYEEEE. This CDR3 region has 16 residues. Trimming at V came to 6 bases and at J to 0 bases, leaving 10 bases not matched to a gene. The full variable domain, its missing parts supplied by reference TRBV5-6 and TRBJ1-1, is DAGVTQSPTHLIKTRGQQVTLRCSPKSGHDTVSWYQQALGQGPQFIFQYYEEEERQRGNFPDRFSGHQFPNYSSELNVNALLLGDSALYLCASTPGTGEMNTEAFFGQGTRLTVV.

The chain combines TRBV10-1 with TRBJ1-1; possibly TRBD1 for D (5 bases). The CDR3 consists of 15 residues. V lost 4 bases and J lost 5, with 17 bases in between. The germline V gene has CDR1 WNHNN and CDR2 SYGVQD (reference sequence). The CDR3 protein is CASSVGGRGRTEAFF. CDR3 nucleotides: TGCGCCAGCAGTGTGGGGGGACGGGGGAGAACTGAAGCTTTCTTT.

The chain combines TRBV4-1 with TRBJ1-1; tentative D call: TRBD1 (5 bases). The CDR3 consists of 13 residues. Deletions cut 4 bases from V and 2 bases from J, with 8 bases between. Per germline, CDR1 MGHRA and CDR2 YSYEKL. Written as DNA, the CDR3 is TGCGCCAGCAGCCTACAGGAAAACACTGAAGCTTTCTTT. This gives the protein CASSLQENTEAFF.

The chain employs TRBV4-2 and TRBJ2-7; the match to TRBD2 covers 12 bases. Germline CDR1 is LGHNA and CDR2 is YNFKEQ. The V segment lost 0 bases and the J segment 4 bases; nucleotides outside the gene matches: 1. The CDR3 covers 15 residues. The CDR3 sequence is CASSQETSGGYEQYF. The CDR3 DNA is TGTGCCAGCAGCCAAGAAACTAGCGGGGGGTACGAGCAGTACTTC.

The chain employs TRBV2 and TRBJ1-1, with a possible D match to TRBD1 (6 bases). V dropped 8 bases and J dropped 0 bases, with 16 bases sitting between them. Germline values: CDR1 SNHLY, CDR2 FYNNEI. This CDR3 is built from 15 residues. The CDR3 nucleotides read TGTGCCAGCGGGGACACCCTGGGGATGAACACTGAAGCTTTCTTT. It codes for CASGDTLGMNTEAFF.

This clone was seen just once. The chain employs TRBV7-3 and TRBJ1-5; weak D call: TRBD1 (6 bases). With 5 bases removed from V and 5 bases from J, the gap between germline ends came to 10 bases. In germline, CDR1 is SGHTA, CDR2 FQGTGA. This CDR3 spans 13 amino acids. The CDR3 sequence is CASSPGVHQPQHF. CDR3 DNA sequence: TGTGCCAGCAGCCCAGGGGTGCATCAGCCCCAGCATTTT.

Here the CDR3 reads CASSRLSNTEAFF. The CDR3 nucleotides read TGTGCCAGCAGCCGGCTTTCGAACACTGAAGCTTTCTTT. The genes are TRBV14 and TRBJ1-1; D gene ambiguous. V was clipped by 4 bases and J by 1 base, with 7 bases between them. The CDR3 has 13 residues. Germline V CDR1 and CDR2: SGHDN, FVKESK.

The table lists this clone with a few counts. The chain recombines TRBV28 with TRBJ2-1; 7 positions match TRBD2. The CDR3 has 14 residues. V was pared by 7 bases and J by 5 bases, with 8 bases of the junction left unmatched. Per the germline V gene, CDR1 is MDHEN and CDR2 is SYDVKM. CDR3 sequence reads: CASTRGDLNNEQFF. For the CDR3, the DNA is TGTGCCAGCACCCGGGGGGACTTAAACAATGAGCAGTTCTTC.

The genes are TRBV7-9 and TRBJ2-3; D is uncertain. V was cut by 3 bases and J by 6 bases, with 4 bases left in between. Germline V gene lookup returns CDR1 SEHNR and CDR2 FQNEAQ (reference sequence). The CDR3 is made up of 11 amino acids. CDR3 in amino acids: CASSFIDTQYF. In nucleotides, the CDR3 is TGTGCCAGCAGCTTTATTGATACGCAGTATTTT.

The rearrangement links TRBV5-1 to TRBJ1-5; D is undetermined. Trimming cost V 0 bases and J 5 bases, with 6 bases left between them. Germline values: CDR1 SGHRS, CDR2 YFSETQ. This CDR3 region has 13 residues. The CDR3 DNA reads TGCGCCAGCAGCTTGGTTCCGGATCAGCCCCAGCATTTT. Its protein is CASSLVPDQPQHF.

The J gene is TRBJ2-7, the V gene TRBV20-1, with D possibly being TRBD1 (5 bases). CDR1 DFQATT and CDR2 SNEGSKA come from the germline V gene (reference sequence). This CDR3 spans 11 amino acids. V was pared by 3 bases and J by 4 bases, with 7 bases between. The CDR3, as DNA: TGCAGTGCTAGCGACAGTTACGAGCAGTACTTC. Translation: CSASDSYEQYF.

This clone was found a few times. The V and J genes are TRBV5-1 and TRBJ1-1; 9 positions match TRBD1. V lost 3 bases, J lost 5 bases, and 17 bases stayed unmatched. The CDR3 is 18 residues long. From germline, CDR1 is SGHRS and CDR2 YFSETQ. The CDR3 loop reads CASSSLATGGKANTEAFF. CDR3 sequence (DNA): TGCGCCAGCAGCTCGCTGGCAACAGGGGGCAAAGCGAATACTGAAGCTTTCTTT.

This chain links TRBV11-2 with TRBJ2-7; TRBD1 is a possible D gene (6 bases). This CDR3 has 14 amino acids. CDR1 is SGHAT and CDR2 is FQNNGV in the germline V gene. V was pared by 0 bases and J by 4 bases, with 10 bases between. In nucleotides, the CDR3 is TGTGCCAGCAGCTTAGATGTCCAGGGGTACGAGCAGTACTTC. Residues: CASSLDVQGYEQYF.

The genes are TRBV19 and TRBJ2-1; D is unresolved. This CDR3 contains 15 residues. The germline V gene encodes CDR1 LNHDA and CDR2 SQIVND (reference sequence). V lost 3 bases, J lost 0 bases, and 9 bases lay in between. The CDR3 is CASSMAGNSYNEQFF. As DNA, the CDR3 is TGTGCCAGTAGTATGGCAGGCAACTCCTACAATGAGCAGTTCTTC.

V and J are TRBV28 and TRBJ1-5; 7 bases are a match to TRBD1. The germline CDR1 and CDR2 sequences are MDHEN and SYDVKM. Losses at the gene ends were 5 bases for V and 8 bases for J; bases not matched to a gene: 6. This CDR3 is built from 13 residues. The CDR3 sequence is CASSPPRGEPQHF. CDR3 coding DNA: TGTGCCAGCAGTCCACCCAGGGGGGAGCCCCAGCATTTT.